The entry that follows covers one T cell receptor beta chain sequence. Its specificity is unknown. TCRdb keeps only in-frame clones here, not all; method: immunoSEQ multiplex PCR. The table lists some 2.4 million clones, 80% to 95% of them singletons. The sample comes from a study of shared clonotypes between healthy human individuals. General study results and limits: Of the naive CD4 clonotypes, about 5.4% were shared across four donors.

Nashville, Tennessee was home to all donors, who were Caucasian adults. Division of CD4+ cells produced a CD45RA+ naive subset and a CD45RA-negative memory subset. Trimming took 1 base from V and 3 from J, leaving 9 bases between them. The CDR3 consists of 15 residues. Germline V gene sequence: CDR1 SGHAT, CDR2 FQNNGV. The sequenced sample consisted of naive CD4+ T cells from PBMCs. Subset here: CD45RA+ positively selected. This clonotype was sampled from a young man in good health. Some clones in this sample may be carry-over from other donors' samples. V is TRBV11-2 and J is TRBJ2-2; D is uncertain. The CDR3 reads CASSLGDLDTGELFF. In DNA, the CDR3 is TGTGCCAGCAGCTTAGGGGATCTCGACACCGGGGAGCTGTTTTTT.